This TCR beta chain was documented in a study of CD8 T cells in Susac syndrome (dated by TCRdb to between 2018 and 2021). Describing the broader study: The study used repertoire sequencing to test whether antigen drove CD8+ T cell activation and differentiation in Susac syndrome.

What the study reported, not specific to this receptor: The number of individuals in the TCR sequencing and HLA analysis was acknowledged as relatively small.

A note on this clonotype: What this receptor recognizes is not known. The record has no base qualities; no much larger clone is one base away.

RNA was extracted with the RNeasy kit and 0.5 to 1 ug was reverse transcribed using random hexamers. The immunoSEQ multiplex PCR assay, which covers 54 Vbeta and 13 Jbeta segments, was used to amplify TCR beta CDR3 regions. To correct PCR amplification bias, a synthetic template baseline was used for both primer optimization and computational correction. The authors' pipeline ran thus. Reads were annotated to V, D and J genes per IMGT and analyzed with immunoSEQ Analyzer, keeping only productive sequences. Clonality was calculated as one minus the Shannon entropy normalized by log2 of the number of productive unique sequences. Public and private clones were assessed among the 100 most prevalent clones of each patient and control. Clones were defined as Susac-specific when absent from the healthy and MS cohorts, from fewer than 1,200 published viral clones and from other ImmuneACCESS disease sequences. Using fastp trimming at Q25 and MiXCR clonotype assembly, TCRdb reanalyzed the public sequencing data and kept in-frame beta chains. Merged by CDR3 protein, the rows form single entries marked with the most common genes and DNA. The V and J calls reflect TCRdb's pipeline rather than the authors' work. Here the sample has 120,000 to 150,000 distinct CDR3 sequences; around 95% occur a single time. The biggest ten clones account for about 0.11% of the sample.

High-throughput TCR beta sequencing profiled peripheral blood CD8+ and CD4+ T cells from healthy donors, Susac syndrome patients and multiple sclerosis patients. The multiple sclerosis controls were treatment-naive patients whose relapsing-remitting disease, either stable or active, fulfilled the revised McDonald criteria. Bulk CD8+ and CD4+ T cells were purified by magnetic negative isolation, while CD8+ TEMRA cells were enriched using FACS. Blood was drawn into EDTA tubes, processed within 24 hours, and PBMCs were isolated by density gradient centrifugation. PBMCs intended for TCR sequencing were cryopreserved in liquid nitrogen and thawed later in a water bath at 37 degrees C. Purity of sorted or isolated CD4+, CD8+ and CD8+ TEMRA cells was at least 90%. Input material: CD4+ T cells from PBMCs. The sequence was collected from a human donor with multiple sclerosis.

CDR3 region: CAWDSEGNQETQYF. The DNA sequence is given as TGTGCCTGGGACTCCGAGGGGAACCAAGAGACCCAGTACTTC. The rearrangement joined TRBV30 to TRBJ2-5; the D gene may be TRBD1 or TRBD2, since each aligns over 5 bases. V was cut back by 5 bases and J by 0 bases, leaving a gap of 13 bases between them. The germline V gene (reference sequence) supplies CDR1 GTSNPN and CDR2 SVGIG. The CDR3 contains 14 residues, cysteine and phenylalanine counted. Kept here is only the CDR3 DNA, which spans 42 bases and is read in frame from base 1.